This TCR beta chain was retrieved from a study of CD8+CD57+ T cells in acquired aplastic anemia. Study-wide background: DNA recovered from sorted CD4+ and CD8+ cells had a mean of roughly 3 ug. Study-level results: Patients and controls shared twenty-nine CD8+ CDR3 sequences.

CDR1 is SGHTA and CDR2 is FQGNSA in the germline V gene. CDR3 length: 14 amino acids. Trimming shortened V by 5 bases and J by 7 bases, and 17 bases separated the two germline ends. This clonotype was detected only a few times. Its antigen is unidentified. The use of genomic DNA as template underpinned the TCR beta VDJ and CDR3 profiling. A single record per CDR3 protein comes from TCRdb applying MiXCR to the reads. The table shows some 210,000 distinct CDR3 sequences, with roughly 57% occurring only once. This clonotype was sampled from a human donor in good health. The chain recombines TRBV7-2 with TRBJ1-2; D possibly corresponds to TRBD1 (6 bases). What was sequenced was sorted CD4+, CD8+, or CD8+CD57+ T cells (not recorded which) from PBMCs. The chain's CDR3 is CASSDEGGAAGYTF. DNA of the CDR3: TGTGCCAGCAGCGACGAGGGGGGGGCAGCTGGCTACACCTTC.